This T cell receptor beta chain was captured by sequencing in a study of blood T cell repertoires in COVID-19. Study context: Collection of acute and convalescent COVID-19 samples took place in the United States, Italy and Spain. PBMCs, B-cell-depleted T cells, or T cells provided the cDNA or gDNA that made up the material.

Original data processing: Nucleated cell number was recorded as an estimate derived from reference gene primer amplification. The table came from immunoSEQ multiplex PCR; TCRdb's copy has only in-frame clones and leaves some out. The V and J calls and the clone size are those of that table, but D and trimming were determined from the DNA. The sample contains under 200,000 clones, roughly 77% of which appear only once. Looked up from germline, CDR1 is SGHVS and CDR2 is FNYEAQ. The CDR3 loop spans 18 amino acids. V lost 5 bases and J lost 3; bases outside the gene matches: 11. The TCR comes from a man aged 65 to 85 with active or convalescent COVID-19. The chain is built from TRBV7-6 and TRBJ2-1; 12 bases fit TRBD2. The sequencing sample was made of peripheral blood. CDR3 loop: CASSHRPTSGGYYNEQFF. The DNA for the CDR3 is TGTGCCAGCAGCCACCGCCCTACTAGCGGGGGGTACTACAATGAGCAGTTCTTC.